These 22 T cell receptor beta chains came from one sample sequenced in a study of control samples from healthy donors and cancer patients. Method: immunoSEQ multiplex PCR; TCRdb's copy keeps in-frame clones and lacks some. The table includes 60,000 to 75,000 clones, approximately 85% detected once. The sample taken for sequencing was blood. These receptors came from a middle-aged man in good health.

This clone was picked up one time. The chain carries TRBV29-1 and TRBJ1-1; 10 bases line up with TRBD1. Germline assignment: CDR1 SQVTM and CDR2 ANQGSEA. Losses at the gene ends were 5 bases for V and 6 bases for J; bases not matched to a gene: 6. The length of the CDR3 is 13 residues. For the CDR3, the DNA is TGCAGCGTTTTTGGGACAGGGGCCCCTGAAGCTTTCTTT. As protein: CSVFGTGAPEAFF. Drawing the rest from reference TRBV29-1 and TRBJ1-1, the complete variable domain is SAVISQKPSRDICQRGTSLTIQCQVDSQVTMMFWYRQQPGQSLTLIATANQGSEATYESGFVIDKFPISRPNLTFSTLTVSNMSPEDSSIYLCSVFGTGAPEAFFGQGTRLTVV.

V gene TRBV4-1 combines with J gene TRBJ2-3; the match to TRBD2 covers 7 bases. CDR3 length: 14 residues. Germline V gives CDR1 MGHRA, CDR2 YSYEKL. V shed 6 bases, J shed 0 bases, and the junction held 3 bases outside the gene matches. CDR3 loop: CASRLGGSTDTQYF. Here the CDR3 DNA reads TGCGCCAGCAGGCTGGGGGGGAGCACAGATACGCAGTATTTT.

This chain connects TRBV4-1 to TRBJ1-2; tentative D call: TRBD1 (5 bases). Germline V CDR1 and CDR2: MGHRA, YSYEKL. Between the trimmed V and J ends, which lost 0 bases and 7 bases, there was a span of 12 bases. CDR3 length equals 14 residues. In DNA form, the CDR3 reads TGCGCCAGCAGCCAAGAGAGAGACAGCTTTGGCTACACCTTC. It translates to CASSQERDSFGYTF.

The chain employs TRBV30 and TRBJ1-6; 8 nucleotides agree with TRBD1. Germline-derived CDR1 and CDR2 are GTSNPN and SVGIG (reference sequence). The CDR3 is 13 residues long. The J segment lost 5 bases and the V segment lost 3 bases, leaving 0 bases of the junction unmatched. CDR3 residues: CAWRQGDNSPLHF. DNA of the CDR3: TGTGCCTGGAGACAGGGGGATAATTCACCCCTCCACTTT.

CDR3 sequence: CAIRDSMNEQFF. Written as DNA, the CDR3 is TGTGCCATCCGCGATAGCATGAATGAGCAGTTCTTC. The V and J genes are TRBV10-3 and TRBJ2-1; D call uncertain. This CDR3 is built from 12 residues. The V end lost 8 bases, the J end lost 7 bases, and 12 bases lay between the germline ends. Germline V gene sequence: CDR1 ENHRY, CDR2 SYGVKD.

This chain connects TRBV14 to TRBJ1-2; D is unresolved. The CDR3 loop spans 12 amino acids. Germline CDR1 and CDR2: SGHDN and FVKESK. V dropped 1 base and J dropped 5 bases, with 5 bases sitting between them. CDR3 coding DNA: TGTGCCAGCAGCCAAGCCCGGTATGGCTACACCTTC. Its translation: CASSQARYGYTF.

This clone was observed a few times. In nucleotides, the CDR3 is TGTGCCAGCAGCCAGGCGGGACAGGGGGCCGACGAGCAGTACTTC. Protein sequence: CASSQAGQGADEQYF. The chain recombines TRBV4-2 with TRBJ2-7, with 12 bases matching TRBD1. The CDR3 is 15 residues long. CDR1 is LGHNA, CDR2 YNFKEQ, per germline. J gave up 5 bases and V 3 bases, and 5 bases lay outside the gene matches.

CDR3 coding DNA: TGTGCCAGCAGACCCCGACAGGGAGGGAATGAAAAACTGTTTTTT. It is translated as CASRPRQGGNEKLFF. V is TRBV6-5 and J is TRBJ1-4; 7 bases fit TRBD1. The trim removed 6 bases at V and 5 bases at J, leaving 9 bases unmatched. The CDR3 extends over 15 amino acids. CDR1 is MNHEY and CDR2 is SVGAGI in the germline V gene.

The chain recombines TRBV7-2 with TRBJ1-1, with D hard to call. The germline V gene has CDR1 SGHTA and CDR2 FQGNSA. The CDR3 sequence is 12 residues long. V lost 5 bases and J 11 bases, leaving 15 bases between the germline ends. CDR3 protein: CASSPMGWVAFF. The CDR3 DNA follows: TGTGCCAGCAGCCCGATGGGTTGGGTGGCTTTCTTT.

This sequence joins TRBV24-1 and TRBJ1-2, with 10 bases matching TRBD1. The trim removed 2 bases at V and 4 bases at J, leaving 0 bases unmatched. The CDR3 loop spans 14 amino acids. The germline V gene encodes CDR1 KGHDR and CDR2 SFDVKD. In DNA form, the CDR3 reads TGTGCCACCAGTGATTGGGACAGGGGCTATGGCTACACCTTC. Translating gives CATSDWDRGYGYTF.

V usage is TRBV7-2 and J usage is TRBJ2-5; possibly TRBD1 for D (6 bases). This CDR3 has 15 residues. Trimming cost V 5 bases and J 5 bases, with 18 bases left between them. The germline CDR1 and CDR2 sequences are SGHTA and FQGNSA. CDR3 sequence reads: CASSLTGRGRETQYF. The CDR3, as DNA: TGTGCCAGCAGCCTGACAGGTCGGGGTCGGGAGACCCAGTACTTC. The full variable domain, completed using reference TRBV7-2 and TRBJ2-5, is GAGVSQSPSNKVTEKGKDVELRCDPISGHTALYWYRQSLGQGLEFLIYFQGNSAPDKSGLPSDRFSAERTGGSVSTLTIQRTQQEDSAVYLCASSLTGRGRETQYFGPGTRLLVL.

The CDR3 DNA sequence: TGTGCCAGCAGTTACTCGAGGGGGGCAGATACGCAGTATTTT. Protein: CASSYSRGADTQYF. V usage is TRBV6-6 and J usage is TRBJ2-3, with D tentatively TRBD1 or TRBD2 (6 bases each). V dropped 0 bases and J dropped 4 bases, with 8 bases sitting between them. Germline assignment: CDR1 MNHNY and CDR2 SVGAGI (reference sequence). The CDR3 is 14 amino acids.

This rearrangement joins TRBV29-1 to TRBJ2-3; D is undetermined. V shed 4 bases and J shed 5 bases, with 10 bases lying between them. The CDR3 runs 12 residues. Germline values: CDR1 SQVTM, CDR2 ANQGSEA. The CDR3 DNA reads as TGCAGCGTTGGACTCTCCGGAGATACGCAGTATTTT. This translates into CSVGLSGDTQYF.

The chain uses TRBV5-5 and TRBJ2-5; perhaps TRBD1 as D (5 bases). The CDR3 is 14 amino acids. The V gene's germline CDR1 is SGHKS and CDR2 YYEKEE (reference sequence). The germline V and J ends were trimmed by 6 bases and 2 bases, with 14 bases remaining between them. The CDR3 bases are TGTGCCAGCACCACCTGGGGCGGACAAGAGACCCAGTACTTC. It specifies CASTTWGGQETQYF.

The rearrangement uses TRBV7-2 and TRBJ1-2; D is unclear. CDR1 and CDR2 from the germline V gene are SGHTA and FQGNSA. Trimming pared 0 bases from V and 7 bases from J, leaving 9 bases between. The CDR3 runs 13 residues. The CDR3 here is CASSLAPAGGYTF. The CDR3 DNA sequence: TGTGCCAGCAGCTTAGCGCCGGCGGGTGGCTACACCTTC. Full variable domain (remainder filled in from reference TRBV7-2 and TRBJ1-2): GAGVSQSPSNKVTEKGKDVELRCDPISGHTALYWYRQSLGQGLEFLIYFQGNSAPDKSGLPSDRFSAERTGGSVSTLTIQRTQQEDSAVYLCASSLAPAGGYTFGSGTRLTVV.

J is TRBJ2-7 and V is TRBV4-1; TRBD1 aligns across 8 bases. The V and J ends lost 0 bases and 3 bases, in that order; junction bases with no gene match: 7. Germline V gene lookup returns CDR1 MGHRA and CDR2 YSYEKL. The CDR3 runs to 16 residues. The CDR3 DNA reads TGCGCCAGCAGCCAAGATCGGACAGGGATAAGCTACGAGCAGTACTTC. It specifies CASSQDRTGISYEQYF.

This chain links TRBV5-6 with TRBJ2-7, with 8 bases matching TRBD1. J gave up 0 bases and V 4 bases, and 3 bases lay outside the gene matches. Germline V gene data show CDR1 as SGHDT and CDR2 as YYEEEE. This CDR3 is built from 14 residues. CDR3 in DNA: TGTGCCAGCAGCCCGGACAGGGTCTCCTACGAGCAGTACTTC. Protein: CASSPDRVSYEQYF. The entire variable domain, with the rest obtained from reference TRBV5-6 and TRBJ2-7, is as follows: DAGVTQSPTHLIKTRGQQVTLRCSPKSGHDTVSWYQQALGQGPQFIFQYYEEEERQRGNFPDRFSGHQFPNYSSELNVNALLLGDSALYLCASSPDRVSYEQYFGPGTRLTVT.

The V and J genes are TRBV3-1 (or the pseudogene TRBV3-2) and TRBJ1-2; no clear D gene. The V end was cut by 0 bases, the J end by 4 bases, with 12 bases between. The CDR3 length is 15 residues. Germline V CDR1 and CDR2: LGHDT, YNNKEL (reference sequence). In DNA, the CDR3 is TGTGCCAGCAGCCAAGAAGGAGGCCGGGGCTATGGCTACACCTTC. Translated, it gives CASSQEGGRGYGYTF.

The chain links TRBV6-4 to TRBJ2-1, with 10 bases that match TRBD2. Germline values: CDR1 MRHNA, CDR2 SNTAGT. CDR3 length: 15 amino acids. V shed 6 bases, J shed 6 bases, and the junction held 8 bases outside the gene matches. The CDR3, as DNA: TGTGCCAGCAGAGATCTAGCGGGAGAGGCCAATGAGCAGTTCTTC. It specifies CASRDLAGEANEQFF.

J is TRBJ1-5 and V is TRBV28, with D hard to call. The CDR3 loop spans 20 amino acids. Germline CDR1 MDHEN, CDR2 SYDVKM. V lost 5 bases to trimming and J lost 3 bases, with 29 bases between them. DNA for the CDR3: TGTGCCAGCAGTCCCTTGATTATTAGGACGGAAAGGACTTCCAATCAGCCCCAGCATTTT. Residues: CASSPLIIRTERTSNQPQHF.

This rearrangement joins TRBV9 to TRBJ2-2; 14 nucleotides align to TRBD2. J was trimmed by 5 bases and V by 3 bases; bases with no gene match: 12. From germline, CDR1 is SGDLS and CDR2 YYNGEE. The CDR3 loop spans 19 amino acids. CDR3 coding DNA: TGTGCCAGCAGCGCCCCGCCGGGACTAGCGGGAGTTTTGACCGGGGAGCTGTTTTTT. Residues: CASSAPPGLAGVLTGELFF.

The rearrangement joins TRBV12-5 to TRBJ2-7, with D possibly TRBD1 on 6 matching bases. The V gene's germline CDR1 is LGHNT and CDR2 FRNRAP. V was clipped by 2 bases and J by 0 bases, with 23 bases between them. This CDR3 spans 19 amino acids. CDR3 DNA sequence: TGTGCTAGTGGTTTGACCCACGGGACACGTGCCCTTAGCTCCTACGAGCAGTACTTC. Amino acids: CASGLTHGTRALSSYEQYF.